These 19 T cell receptor beta chains originate from one sample sequenced in a study of CXCR3-negative and CXCR3-positive naive CD8 T cells. The libraries of TRB cDNA were prepared using 5' RACE with UMI labels. With the 5' RACE reads reprocessed, TCRdb shows one record per CDR3 protein and no DNA. The sample table sets out 150,000 to 180,000 distinct CDR3 sequences. General study points: In CXCR3-positive naive cells, the TRB CDR3s were more hydrophobic than in CXCR3-negative naive cells.

Which antigens these TCRs recognize remains unknown. The specimen was naive CXCR3+ CD8+ T cells from blood. Documented subset: CD45RO-CCR7+CD27+CD95- naive CD8+ T cells expressing CXCR3 (TNR3+). These receptors all come from a human donor in good health. Some clones in this sample may be carry-over from other donors' samples.

The chain uses TRBV29-1 and TRBJ1-2; TCRdb's assignment of TRBD1 cannot be checked, as there is no DNA. This CDR3 has 13 amino acids. Germline CDR1 is SQVTM and CDR2 is ANQGSEA. CDR3 region: CSAFGQDNYGYTF.

The chain recombines TRBV12-3 or TRBV12-4 with TRBJ1-6; with no DNA, the TCRdb D assignment of TRBD1 cannot be verified. This CDR3 is 14 amino acids long. The CDR3: CASRATGGGSPLHF.

The V gene is TRBV10-3, the J gene TRBJ2-1; checking the TCRdb D call of TRBD1 is not possible without DNA. The CDR3 loop spans 16 amino acids. Germline V gene data show CDR1 as ENHRY and CDR2 as SYGVKD. CDR3 in amino acids: CAISGWVGGTYNEQFF.

The chain has TRBV20-1 and TRBJ2-7; TCRdb selects TRBD1, and the lack of DNA leaves this call unchecked. Germline CDR1 and CDR2: DFQATT and SNEGSKA (reference sequence). The CDR3 extends over 13 amino acids. CDR3 sequence: CSARVYRGNEQYF.

The J gene is TRBJ1-1, the V gene TRBV7-2; checking the TCRdb D call of TRBD1 is not possible without DNA. From germline, CDR1 is SGHTA and CDR2 FQGNSA. CDR3 length: 14 residues. CDR3 in amino acids: CASSYWDGETEAFF.

V and J are TRBV7-9 and TRBJ2-6. The CDR3 is 16 amino acids. Germline assignment: CDR1 SEHNR and CDR2 FQNEAQ (reference sequence). The CDR3: CASSLAQATGANVLTF.

The chain is built from TRBV6-5 and TRBJ2-5; TCRdb's D call of TRBD2 is untestable without DNA. The CDR3 runs 21 residues. Per the germline V gene, CDR1 is MNHEY and CDR2 is SVGAGI. The chain's CDR3 is CASSYQPSLAGGDVVQETQYF.

V is TRBV2 and J is TRBJ2-7; no DNA is available, so the TRBD1 call from TCRdb remains unchecked. This CDR3 is 15 amino acids long. Germline CDR1 is SNHLY and CDR2 is FYNNEI. CDR3 sequence reads: CASSDETGGGYEQYF.

The chain joins TRBV7-9 to TRBJ2-1; TCRdb indicates TRBD1, and absent DNA this call remains unverified. The germline V gene encodes CDR1 SEHNR and CDR2 FQNEAQ (reference sequence). There are 18 residues in the CDR3. The CDR3 region is CASSLGLAGADSYNEQFF. Drawing the rest from reference TRBV7-9 and TRBJ2-1, the complete variable domain is DTGVSQNPRHKITKRGQNVTFRCDPISEHNRLYWYRQTLGQGPEFLTYFQNEAQLEKSRLLSDRFSAERPKGSFSTLEIQRTEQGDSAMYLCASSLGLAGADSYNEQFFGPGTRLTVL.

The chain employs TRBV11-2 and TRBJ2-1. Germline V gives CDR1 SGHAT, CDR2 FQNNGV. The CDR3 runs 14 residues. This CDR3 reads CASSLSQVYNEQFF. Filled out from reference TRBV11-2 and TRBJ2-1, the complete variable domain reads EAGVAQSPRYKIIEKRQSVAFWCNPISGHATLYWYQQILGQGPKLLIQFQNNGVVDDSQLPKDRFSAERLKGVDSTLKIQPAKLEDSAVYLCASSLSQVYNEQFFGPGTRLTVL.

The chain uses TRBV24-1 and TRBJ1-1. CDR1 is KGHDR, CDR2 SFDVKD, per germline. The CDR3 consists of 13 residues. The CDR3 sequence: CATSDNMNTEAFF.

This chain joins TRBV9 and TRBJ2-1; TCRdb's D gene call, TRBD2, goes unchecked for lack of DNA. Germline CDR1 SGDLS, CDR2 YYNGEE. The CDR3 covers 15 residues. This chain's CDR3 is CASSVFVLAGNEQFF.

This sequence joins TRBV12-3 or TRBV12-4 and TRBJ2-7. The CDR3 is 14 amino acids. The CDR3 protein is CASSFSLADYEQYF.

The chain uses TRBV4-3 and TRBJ2-7; there is no DNA to check the TCRdb D call of TRBD1. Germline values: CDR1 LGHNA, CDR2 YSLEER. There are 15 residues in the CDR3. Here the CDR3 reads CASSQGTDSSYEQYF.

The chain has TRBV29-1 and TRBJ2-1; TCRdb designates TRBD2, a call that cannot be tested without DNA. Germline CDR1 reads SQVTM; CDR2 reads ANQGSEA. The CDR3 contains 15 residues. The CDR3 protein is CSIGGLAGGDNEQFF.

The chain has TRBV9 and TRBJ2-3; TCRdb calls TRBD1, which cannot be checked without DNA. This CDR3 has 15 amino acids. In germline, CDR1 is SGDLS, CDR2 YYNGEE. The CDR3 protein is CASSAGTASTDTQYF. Based on the CDR3 plus reference TRBV9 and TRBJ2-3, the full variable domain is DSGVTQTPKHLITATGQRVTLRCSPRSGDLSVYWYQQSLDQGLQFLIQYYNGEERAKGNILERFSAQQFPDLHSELNLSSLELGDSALYFCASSAGTASTDTQYFGPGTRLTVL.

The CDR3 loop is CASSLDSWERSYNEQFF. The rearrangement links TRBV11-3 to TRBJ2-1. The CDR3 totals 17 residues. Germline CDR1 SGHNT, CDR2 YENEEA. The full variable domain, rest sourced from reference TRBV11-3 and TRBJ2-1, is EAGVVQSPRYKIIEKKQPVAFWCNPISGHNTLYWYLQNLGQGPELLIRYENEEAVDDSQLPKDRFSAERLKGVDSTLKIQPAELGDSAVYLCASSLDSWERSYNEQFFGPGTRLTVL.

The rearrangement joins TRBV28 to TRBJ2-5; the D call from TCRdb, TRBD1, cannot be confirmed without DNA. Germline V CDR1 and CDR2: MDHEN, SYDVKM. This CDR3 comprises 14 residues. The CDR3 here is CASSPGISGETQYF.

The chain employs TRBV6-1 and TRBJ2-7; absent DNA, TCRdb's TRBD2 call cannot be checked. CDR3 length: 13 amino acids. Germline V gene lookup returns CDR1 MNHNS and CDR2 SASEGT. CDR3 loop: CASSEDYHYEQYF.